Below, 17 T cell receptor beta chains from the same sample are listed, as sequenced in a study of T cell responses to AZD1222 COVID-19 vaccine. The repertoire was sequenced with immunoSEQ multiplex PCR; TCRdb's copy has only in-frame clones and lacks some. This sample carries under 90,000 clones, about four fifths of them seen once, and the ten largest clones take approximately 1.4%. The sequencing here drew on peripheral blood, taken 28 days after the second AZD1222 dose. The origin of the receptors is an adult who received the AZD1222 COVID-19 vaccine.

The chain carries TRBV6-4 and TRBJ2-2; D is perhaps TRBD1 (5 bases). Germline V CDR1 and CDR2: MRHNA, SNTAGT. V lost 5 bases, J lost 4 bases, and 14 bases lay in between. This CDR3 contains 15 residues. The CDR3 bases are TGTGCCAGCAGTCCTCAGGGCTCAGGCACCGGGGAGCTGTTTTTT. Its translation: CASSPQGSGTGELFF.

Here the CDR3 reads CASSLLTLHRTSYEQYF. The CDR3 DNA follows: TGTGCCAGCAGCTTACTTACGCTGCACAGGACAAGCTACGAGCAGTACTTC. The chain combines TRBV7-3 with TRBJ2-7, with D perhaps matching TRBD1 (5 bases). Germline CDR1 SGHTA, CDR2 FQGTGA. This CDR3 is 17 amino acids long. V shed 2 bases and J shed 3 bases, with 20 bases lying between them.

The V call is TRBV28, the J call TRBJ1-5; D is undetermined. V was shortened by 5 bases and J by 0 bases, with 20 bases between the two germline ends. Germline lookup yields CDR1 MDHEN and CDR2 SYDVKM. This CDR3 is built from 18 residues. The CDR3 sequence is CASSTPGDVYYSNQPQHF. The CDR3 bases are TGTGCCAGCAGTACCCCCGGAGACGTCTACTATAGCAATCAGCCCCAGCATTTT. The full variable domain, rest sourced from reference TRBV28 and TRBJ1-5, is DVKVTQSSRYLVKRTGEKVFLECVQDMDHENMFWYRQDPGLGLRLIYFSYDVKMKEKGDIPEGYSVSREKKERFSLILESASTNQTSMYLCASSTPGDVYYSNQPQHFGDGTRLSIL.

V gene TRBV5-1 combines with J gene TRBJ2-3, with TRBD2 identical over 7 bases. Trimming took 4 bases from V and 3 from J; bases not matched to a gene: 17. The length of the CDR3 is 18 residues. Germline CDR1 SGHRS, CDR2 YFSETQ. CDR3 in amino acids: CASSPTAFSSGVTDTQYF. The CDR3 region has the DNA TGCGCCAGCAGCCCGACCGCCTTTTCCAGCGGGGTTACAGATACGCAGTATTTT.

This clone was counted a single time. The chain is built from TRBV11-2 and TRBJ2-1; perhaps TRBD1 as D (5 bases). V was shortened by 1 base and J by 3 bases, with 13 bases between the two germline ends. The germline V gene encodes CDR1 SGHAT and CDR2 FQNNGV. The CDR3 spans 16 residues. CDR3 loop: CASSLVRDSIYNEQFF. The CDR3, as DNA: TGTGCCAGCAGCTTAGTACGTGACAGTATCTACAATGAGCAGTTCTTC.

The rearrangement links TRBV30 to TRBJ2-1, with 7 bases fitting TRBD2. The CDR3 is 12 amino acids. Germline-derived CDR1 and CDR2 are GTSNPN and SVGIG (reference sequence). The trim removed 3 bases at V and 10 bases at J, leaving 6 bases unmatched. The CDR3 protein is CAWRDQLAEQFF. CDR3 bases: TGTGCCTGGAGGGACCAACTAGCGGAGCAGTTCTTC.

The rearrangement joins TRBV15 to TRBJ2-1; D is uncertain. The V end lost 0 bases, the J end lost 5 bases, and 17 bases lay between the germline ends. The CDR3 is 17 amino acids. Per the germline V gene, CDR1 is LNHNV and CDR2 is YYDKDF (reference sequence). The CDR3 coding sequence is TGTGCCACCAGCAGAGAGAGTAGGTCTGTCTTCAACAATGAGCAGTTCTTC. This translates into CATSRESRSVFNNEQFF.

Points on this clone: The junction shows a germline mismatch at one end, possibly a read error. The chain employs TRBV7-9 and TRBJ1-5; TRBD1 matches at 8 bases. The CDR3 extends over 14 amino acids. Germline V CDR1 and CDR2: SEHNR, FQNEAQ (reference sequence). The CDR3 coding sequence is TGTGCCAGCACCTTAGGACAGGGCGATCAGCCCCAGCATTTT. Residues: CASTLGQGDQPQHF.

The chain has TRBV7-3 and TRBJ2-7; D unresolved. The CDR3 consists of 15 residues. CDR1 is SGHTA and CDR2 is FQGTGA in the germline V gene. V gave up 1 base and J gave up 2 bases, with 12 bases separating them. CDR3 residues: CASSLIPAVPYEQYF. The CDR3, as DNA: TGTGCCAGCAGCTTAATTCCCGCAGTCCCCTACGAGCAGTACTTC. Looking up the rest from reference TRBV7-3 and TRBJ2-7 gives the full variable domain: GAGVSQTPSNKVTEKGKYVELRCDPISGHTALYWYRQSLGQGPEFLIYFQGTGAADDSGLPNDRFFAVRPEGSVSTLKIQRTERGDSAVYLCASSLIPAVPYEQYFGPGTRLTVT.

The chain combines TRBV24-1 with TRBJ2-1, with D hard to call. The germline CDR1 and CDR2 sequences are KGHDR and SFDVKD. The CDR3 totals 12 residues. The ends were cut back, 4 bases at V and 8 bases at J, with 8 bases in the middle. CDR3: CATSERTDEQFF. CDR3 sequence (DNA): TGTGCCACCAGTGAGAGGACGGATGAGCAGTTCTTC.

The V and J genes are TRBV2 and TRBJ1-2; D might be TRBD1 (6 bases). The CDR3 consists of 15 residues. Germline values: CDR1 SNHLY, CDR2 FYNNEI. The V and J ends lost 6 bases and 4 bases respectively, with 18 bases between them. The CDR3 bases are TGTGCCAGCAGCCCTGGACAGCCTACTATCTATGGCTACACCTTC. This gives the protein CASSPGQPTIYGYTF. Drawing the rest from reference TRBV2 and TRBJ1-2, the complete variable domain is EPEVTQTPSHQVTQMGQEVILRCVPISNHLYFYWYRQILGQKVEFLVSFYNNEISEKSEIFDDQFSVERPDGSNFTLKIRSTKLEDSAMYFCASSPGQPTIYGYTFGSGTRLTVV.

The gene calls are TRBV7-3 and TRBJ2-5; D gene unclear. Trimming removed 0 bases at V and 5 bases at J, with 7 bases between. Germline loops: CDR1 SGHTA, CDR2 FQGTGA. The CDR3 length is 13 residues. The CDR3 reads CASSLTGMETQYF. The CDR3, as DNA: TGTGCCAGCAGCTTAACTGGGATGGAGACCCAGTACTTC.

The V call is TRBV4-2, the J call TRBJ1-2; unclear D gene. The V end lost 6 bases, the J end lost 1 base, and 12 bases lay between the germline ends. The CDR3 runs 14 residues. The germline V gene encodes CDR1 LGHNA and CDR2 YNFKEQ. CDR3 sequence (DNA): TGTGCCAGCAGTCTCGAGGACGGTAACTATGGCTACACCTTC. It is translated as CASSLEDGNYGYTF.

The V call is TRBV18, the J call TRBJ1-2; D is undetermined. CDR3 length equals 15 residues. The V gene's germline CDR1 is KGHSH and CDR2 LQKENI. V was clipped by 2 bases and J by 2 bases, with 12 bases between them. The CDR3 loop is CASSPVTQSNYGYTF. The CDR3 nucleotides read TGTGCCAGCTCACCAGTCACGCAATCGAACTATGGCTACACCTTC.

V usage is TRBV7-2 and J usage is TRBJ1-1, with D uncertain. This CDR3 is 13 amino acids long. Germline V lookup: CDR1 SGHTA, CDR2 FQGNSA. Trimming removed 3 bases at V and 0 bases at J, with 5 bases between. The CDR3 bases are TGTGCCAGCAGCTTCAATATGAACACTGAAGCTTTCTTT. Amino acids: CASSFNMNTEAFF.

The V call is TRBV19, the J call TRBJ1-2, with 8 bases fitting TRBD1. Germline V lookup: CDR1 LNHDA, CDR2 SQIVND (reference sequence). Trimming removed 5 bases from V and 5 bases from J; junction bases left unmatched: 4. This CDR3 is built from 13 residues. As DNA, the CDR3 is TGTGCCAGTAGTCTCTGGACAGGGTATGGCTACACCTTC. Its translation: CASSLWTGYGYTF.

This chain joins TRBV5-5 and TRBJ1-1; D uncertain. Germline CDR1 is SGHKS and CDR2 is YYEKEE (reference sequence). This CDR3 spans 14 amino acids. V lost 0 bases, J lost 7 bases, and 13 bases lay in between. CDR3 loop: CASSLDIGAYEAFF. The CDR3 nucleotides are TGTGCCAGCAGCTTGGACATCGGAGCTTATGAAGCTTTCTTT.